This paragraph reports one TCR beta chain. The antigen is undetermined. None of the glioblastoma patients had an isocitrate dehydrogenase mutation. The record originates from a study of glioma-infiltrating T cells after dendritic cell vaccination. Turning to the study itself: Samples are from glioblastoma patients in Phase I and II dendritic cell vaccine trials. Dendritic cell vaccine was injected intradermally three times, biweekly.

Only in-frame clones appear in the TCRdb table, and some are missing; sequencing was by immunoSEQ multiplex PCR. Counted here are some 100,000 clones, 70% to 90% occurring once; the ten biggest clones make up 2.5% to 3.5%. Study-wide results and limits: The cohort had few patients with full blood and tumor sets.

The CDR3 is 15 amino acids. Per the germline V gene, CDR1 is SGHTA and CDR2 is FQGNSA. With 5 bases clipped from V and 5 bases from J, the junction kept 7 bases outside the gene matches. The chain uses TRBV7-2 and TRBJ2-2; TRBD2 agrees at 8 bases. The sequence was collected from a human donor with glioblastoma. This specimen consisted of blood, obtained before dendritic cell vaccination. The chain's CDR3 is CASSLSGRLTGELFF. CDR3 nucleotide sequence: TGTGCCAGCAGCCTGAGCGGGAGATTGACCGGGGAGCTGTTTTTT.